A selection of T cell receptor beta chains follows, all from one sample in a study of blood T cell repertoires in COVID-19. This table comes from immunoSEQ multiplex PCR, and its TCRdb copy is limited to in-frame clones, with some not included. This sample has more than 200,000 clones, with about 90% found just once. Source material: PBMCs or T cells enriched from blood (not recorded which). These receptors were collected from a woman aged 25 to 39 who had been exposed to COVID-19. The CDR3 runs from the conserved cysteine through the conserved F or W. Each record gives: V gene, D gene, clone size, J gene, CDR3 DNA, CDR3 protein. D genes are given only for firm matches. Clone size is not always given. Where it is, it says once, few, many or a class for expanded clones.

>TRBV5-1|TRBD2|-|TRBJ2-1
TGCGCCAGCAGCTTGGCACTAGCGGAGCAGTTCTTC
CASSLALAEQFF
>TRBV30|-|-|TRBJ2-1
TGTGCCTGGAGTAACTCTTACAATGAGCAGTTCTTC
CAWSNSYNEQFF
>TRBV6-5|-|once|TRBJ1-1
TGTGCCAGCACCATACAGGGCTTCATGAACACTGAAGCTTTCTTT
CASTIQGFMNTEAFF
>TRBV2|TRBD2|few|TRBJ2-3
TGTGCCAGCAGTTTCGTAGCGGGAGCGTCCCAGACAAACACAGATACGCAGTATTTT
CASSFVAGASQTNTDTQYF
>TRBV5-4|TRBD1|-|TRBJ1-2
TGTGCCAGCAGCTTGTATACGACAGGGGGCTATGGCTACACCTTC
CASSLYTTGGYGYTF
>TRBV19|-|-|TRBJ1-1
TGTGCCAGTAGTATGGGGCGGAAGAACACTGAAGCTTTCTTT
CASSMGRKNTEAFF
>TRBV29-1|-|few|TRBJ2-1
TGCAGCGGTTCCCAGGTGGCAGGGATATACAATGAGCAGTTCTTC
CSGSQVAGIYNEQFF
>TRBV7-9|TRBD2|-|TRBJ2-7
TGTGCCAGCAGCCCTTTAGCGGGAGTGGGTTACGAGCAGTACTTC
CASSPLAGVGYEQYF
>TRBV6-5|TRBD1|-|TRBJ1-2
TGTGCCAGCAGGCCCGGGACAGCATATGGCTACACCTTC
CASRPGTAYGYTF
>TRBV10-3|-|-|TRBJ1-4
TGTGCCATCAGTAGGGGGGAAAAACTGTTTTTT
CAISRGEKLFF
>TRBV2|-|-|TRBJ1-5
TGTGCCAGCAGGTTCAGGGTGTCTAGCAATCAGCCCCAGCATTTT
CASRFRVSSNQPQHF
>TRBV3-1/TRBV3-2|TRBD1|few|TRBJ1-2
TGTGCCAGCAGCCAAGGACAGGGCTATGGCTACACCTTC
CASSQGQGYGYTF
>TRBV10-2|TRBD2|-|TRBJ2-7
TGCGCCAGCACCCCGACTAGCGGAGTCCCCACCTCCTACGAGCAGTACTTC
CASTPTSGVPTSYEQYF
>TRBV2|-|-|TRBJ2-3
TGTGCCGGAGGGACAGATACGCAGTATTTT
CAGGTDTQYF
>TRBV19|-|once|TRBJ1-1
TGTGCCAGTAGTATTCTGGGAGCCGTCCAAGCTTTCTTT
CASSILGAVQAFF
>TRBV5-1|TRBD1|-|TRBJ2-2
TGCGCCAGCAGCCCCCGTCAGGGGGCTATCGGGGAGCTGTTTTTT
CASSPRQGAIGELFF
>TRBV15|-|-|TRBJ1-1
TGTGCCACCAGCAAAGTCAGGGTTTGGAACACTGAAGCTTTCTTT
CATSKVRVWNTEAFF
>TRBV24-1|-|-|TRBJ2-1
TGTGCCACCAGTGTCCCCGGGAGTGGCGATGAGCAGTTCTTC
CATSVPGSGDEQFF
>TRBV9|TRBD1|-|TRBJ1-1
TGTGCCAGCAGCGTAGAAGGGGACAGGGCCACTGAAGCTTTCTTT
CASSVEGDRATEAFF
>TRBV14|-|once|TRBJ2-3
TGTGCCAGCAGCCAAGGATCGCGTCTAGATACGCAGTATTTT
CASSQGSRLDTQYF
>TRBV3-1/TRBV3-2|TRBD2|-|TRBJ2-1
TGTGCCAGCAGCCAAGGGCCCCTAGCGGGAGTGTCCTACAATGAGCAGTTCTTC
CASSQGPLAGVSYNEQFF
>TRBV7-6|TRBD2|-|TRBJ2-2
TGTGCCAGCAGCTTAGACGGGAGGGCCATCGGGGAGCTGTTTTTT
CASSLDGRAIGELFF
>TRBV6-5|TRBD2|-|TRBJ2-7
TGTGCCAGCAGTTTCGGACTAGCGGGGTTCTACGAGCAGTACTTC
CASSFGLAGFYEQYF
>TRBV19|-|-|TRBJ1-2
TGTGCCAGTAGTATCAATGAGGTCCTAGGTGGCTACACCTTC
CASSINEVLGGYTF
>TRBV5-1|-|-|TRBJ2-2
TGCGCCAGCAGCCGCGGGGACACCGGGGAGCTGTTTTTT
CASSRGDTGELFF
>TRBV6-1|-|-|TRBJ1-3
TGTGCCAGCAGTGAACCAGGGTCCGGAAACACCATATATTTT
CASSEPGSGNTIYF
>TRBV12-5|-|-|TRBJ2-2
TGTGCTAGTGGTTTGGTACTAACGGGGAAAAACACCGGGGAGCTGTTTTTT
CASGLVLTGKNTGELFF
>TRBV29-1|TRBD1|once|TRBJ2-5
TGCAGCGTCCTCGGACAGGAACAAGAGACCCAGTACTTC
CSVLGQEQETQYF
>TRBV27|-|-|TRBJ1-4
TGTGCCAGCAGTTTCCGGGTTTACGAAAAACTGTTTTTT
CASSFRVYEKLFF
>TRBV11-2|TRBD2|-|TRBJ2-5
TGTGCCAGCAGCTTAGATATTAGCGGGAGAAGGAGAGAGACCCAGTACTTC
CASSLDISGRRRETQYF
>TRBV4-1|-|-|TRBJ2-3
TGCGCCAGCAGCTCTAGCGTGGGTACTAGCACAGATACGCAGTATTTT
CASSSSVGTSTDTQYF
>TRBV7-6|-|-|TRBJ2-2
TGTGCCAGCAGCTTAGTTAGGACTACGAACACCGGGGAGCTGTTTTTT
CASSLVRTTNTGELFF
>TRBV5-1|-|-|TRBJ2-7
TGCGCCAGCAGCTCGGACACCTCCTACGAGCAGTACTTC
CASSSDTSYEQYF
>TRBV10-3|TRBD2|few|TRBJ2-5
TGTGCCATCAGTGAGTCTACCGGGACTAGAAGGGAGACCCAGTACTTC
CAISESTGTRRETQYF
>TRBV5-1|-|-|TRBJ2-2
TGCGCCAGCAGCTTGGGGGCAGGGCCCCTAAACACCGGGGAGCTGTTTTTT
CASSLGAGPLNTGELFF
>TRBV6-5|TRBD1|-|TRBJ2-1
TGTGCCAGCAGCCGGACAGGGGACAATGAGCAGTTCTTC
CASSRTGDNEQFF
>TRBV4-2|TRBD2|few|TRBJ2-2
TGTGCCAGCGGACTAGCGTCCGGGGAGCTGTTTTTT
CASGLASGELFF
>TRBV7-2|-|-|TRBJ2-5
TGTGCCAGCAGCTTAGGAGGACTAACAGAGACCCAGTACTTC
CASSLGGLTETQYF
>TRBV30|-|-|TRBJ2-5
TGTGCCTGGAGTGCCTCCCTAGGGGGACGGGTCGAGACCCAGTACTTC
CAWSASLGGRVETQYF
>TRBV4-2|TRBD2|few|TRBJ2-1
TGTGCCAGCAGCCACTACGGGACTAGCGACTACAATGAGCAGTTCTTC
CASSHYGTSDYNEQFF
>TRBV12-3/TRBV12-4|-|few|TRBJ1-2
TGTGCCAGCAGTTTCGGGGAAGTCTCTGGCTACACCTTC
CASSFGEVSGYTF
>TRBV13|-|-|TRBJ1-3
TGTGCCAGCAGCCCCGGGGACTCTGGAAACACCATATATTTT
CASSPGDSGNTIYF
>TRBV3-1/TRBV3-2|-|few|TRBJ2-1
TGTGCCAGCAGCCAAGAGCGAGGGTGGGCGGTTTACAATGAGCAGTTCTTC
CASSQERGWAVYNEQFF
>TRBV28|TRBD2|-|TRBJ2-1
TGTGCCAGCAGTTTAAGTACTAGCGGGAGGTTTGAGCAGTTCTTC
CASSLSTSGRFEQFF
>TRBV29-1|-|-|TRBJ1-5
TGCAGCGTTGCCGTAGGAGGGTTGGGTAGCAATCAGCCCCAGCATTTT
CSVAVGGLGSNQPQHF
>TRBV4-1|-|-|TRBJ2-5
TGCGCCAGCAGCAACCACGGACTGGGCGAGACCCAGTACTTC
CASSNHGLGETQYF
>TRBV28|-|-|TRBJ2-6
TGTGCCAGCAGCCCGCCCGTGGGGGGCTCTGGGGCCAACGTCCTGACTTTC
CASSPPVGGSGANVLTF
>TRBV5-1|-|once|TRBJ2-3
TGCGCCAGCAGCTTGGATTGGCAGCAACGGGAGTGGAGCACAGATACGCAGTATTTT
CASSLDWQQREWSTDTQYF
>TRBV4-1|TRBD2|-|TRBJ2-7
TGCGCCAGCAGCCAAGAATTTGGGACTAGCGGATTCTACGAGCAGTACTTC
CASSQEFGTSGFYEQYF
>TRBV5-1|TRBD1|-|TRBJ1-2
TGCGCCAGCAGACCGGGGACAGGGAATTACGGTGGCTACACCTTC
CASRPGTGNYGGYTF
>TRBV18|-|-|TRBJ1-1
TGTGCCAGCTCACAGCATGGGAACACTGAAGCTTTCTTT
CASSQHGNTEAFF
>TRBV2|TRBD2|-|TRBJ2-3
TGTGCCAGCAGTGAAGACCTAGCGGGAGGCCTTAGCACAGATACGCAGTATTTT
CASSEDLAGGLSTDTQYF
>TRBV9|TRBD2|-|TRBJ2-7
TGTGCCAGCAGCGTAGGGGCGGGAGGACGTTACGAGCAGTACTTC
CASSVGAGGRYEQYF
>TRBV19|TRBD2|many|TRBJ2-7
TGTGCCAGTAGTGAATGGTACGGGAGGGCCAATGACGAGCAGTACTTC
CASSEWYGRANDEQYF
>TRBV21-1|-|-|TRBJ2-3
TGTGCCAGCAGCAAAGTAGGGGGAACCGGCACAGATACGCAGTATTTT
CASSKVGGTGTDTQYF
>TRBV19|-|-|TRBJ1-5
TGTGCCAGTAGTATCCCCCCAGGGCCTAATCAGCCCCAGCATTTT
CASSIPPGPNQPQHF
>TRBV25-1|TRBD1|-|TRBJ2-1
TGTGCCAGCAGTGCGTGGGGACAGCTTAATGAGCAGTTCTTC
CASSAWGQLNEQFF